This TCR beta chain came from a study of blood T cell repertoires in COVID-19. Overall study: The cDNA or gDNA used as material had been derived from T cells, B-cell-depleted T cells, or PBMCs.

The length of the CDR3 is 15 residues. Germline CDR1 is SGHRS and CDR2 is YFSETQ. V lost 1 base and J 5 bases, leaving 13 bases between the germline ends. As originally analysed: Reference gene primers were amplified, and this amplification served to estimate nucleated cell counts. Using immunoSEQ multiplex PCR, the repertoire was profiled, and TCRdb retains in-frame clones only, with some absent. The DNA gave D and trimming, while V, J and clone size come from that table. The top ten clones hold around 5% of a sample with about 140,000 clones, around 84% of them seen once. The rearrangement uses TRBV5-1 and TRBJ1-5, with a weak D call TRBD1 (5 bases). Sequencing was performed on peripheral blood. The sequence came from a human donor in a cohort sampled during active COVID-19. CDR3 bases: TGCGCCAGCAGCTTGTTCCCAGGGAAGGATCAGCCCCAGCATTTT. Its protein product is CASSLFPGKDQPQHF.